This T cell receptor (beta chain) was identified during a study of blood T cell repertoires in COVID-19. This clone was found a few times. As handled by the study authors: Counts of nucleated cells, estimated from reference gene primer amplification, were obtained. Libraries were prepared by immunoSEQ multiplex PCR; TCRdb keeps only in-frame clonotypes and omits some of them. V, J and clone size were drawn from that table, and D and trimming were deduced from the DNA. The sample records about 200,000 clones, 70% to 90% being singletons. This CDR3 spans 15 amino acids. Trimming took 8 bases from V and 6 from J, leaving 21 bases between them. CDR1 and CDR2 from the germline V gene are MNHEY and SMNVEV (reference sequence).

This TCR was recovered from a middle-aged woman with acute COVID-19. The rearrangement uses TRBV27 and TRBJ2-3; D is perhaps TRBD2 (5 bases). The sample taken for sequencing was PBMCs or T cells enriched from blood (not recorded which). CDR3 protein: CASYASSGGRDTQYF. The DNA of the CDR3 is TGTGCCAGCTACGCCTCATCCGGAGGTCGGGATACGCAGTATTTT.